This T cell receptor (beta chain) came from a study of CD8 T cells in ankylosing spondylitis. TCRdb processed the 5' RACE reads anew with MiXCR; each CDR3 protein has one entry. The repertoire includes a few hundred thousand distinct CDR3 sequences, over 15% of them detected once, and around 33% sits in the top ten. With 3 bases removed from V and 0 bases from J, the gap between germline ends came to 9 bases. The CDR3 is made up of 15 amino acids. The germline CDR1 and CDR2 sequences are LGHNT and FRNRAP. J is TRBJ2-1 and V is TRBV12-5, with D possibly being TRBD2 (6 bases). Sequences were obtained from blood, either unsorted or a sorted T cell fraction (not recorded which). This receptor was identified in a male donor with ankylosing spondylitis or in good health (not recorded which). The CDR3 nucleotides read TGTGCTAGTGGTTTAATCGGGGGCTCCTACAATGAGCAGTTCTTC. It translates to CASGLIGGSYNEQFF.